This T cell receptor beta chain appears in the sequencing data of a study of tissue T cells after allogeneic stem cell transplantation. V was clipped by 4 bases and J by 1 base; unmatched bases: 2. CDR1 and CDR2 (germline): SGHRS, YFSETQ. The CDR3 extends over 13 amino acids. Study-level results: The study did not identify alloreactive or antigen-specific tissue TCRs, and some clones might be persisting host cells. Across patients, clones rarely overlapped, yet motif clusters were shared tissue-specifically. Only a limited share of tissue TCRs appeared in blood or spleen.

Median post-mortem interval was around 9.3 hours for GI, liver, skin and lymphoid tissues. The data were produced by immunoSEQ multiplex PCR, yet TCRdb's version contains in-frame clones alone and is incomplete. The table records 20,000 to 30,000 clones, about 73% of them present only once. This clone was recorded a few times. Its antigen is unidentified. The clonotype originates from a female donor over 55 with lung cancer. The rearrangement joins TRBV5-1 to TRBJ2-7, with 7 nucleotides matching TRBD1. Sample: tissue from the ileum, taken at autopsy. CDR3 coding DNA: TGCGCCAGCAGCCCGGGACAGTCCTACGAGCAGTACTTC. It encodes CASSPGQSYEQYF.